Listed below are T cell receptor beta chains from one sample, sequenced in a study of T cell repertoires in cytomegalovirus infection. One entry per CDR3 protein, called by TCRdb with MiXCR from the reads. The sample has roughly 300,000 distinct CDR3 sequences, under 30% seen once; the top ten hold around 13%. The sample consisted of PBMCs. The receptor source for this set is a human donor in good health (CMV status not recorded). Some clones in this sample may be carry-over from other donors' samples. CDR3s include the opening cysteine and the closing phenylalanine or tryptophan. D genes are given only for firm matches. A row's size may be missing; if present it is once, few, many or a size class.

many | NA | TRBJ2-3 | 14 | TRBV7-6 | TGTGCCAGCAGCCTAGGACCGGCCACCGATACGCAGTATTTT | CASSLGPATDTQYF
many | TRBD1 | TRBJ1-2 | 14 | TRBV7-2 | TGTGCCAGCAGCCCGACAGGGGGCTTCTATGGCTACACCTTC | CASSPTGGFYGYTF
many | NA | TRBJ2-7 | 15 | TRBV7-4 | TGTGCCAGCAGCTTAGAAAGGCGAGGGACCTACGAGCAGTACTTC | CASSLERRGTYEQYF
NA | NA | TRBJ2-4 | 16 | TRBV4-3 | TGCGCCAGCAGCCAAGGCACGAGACAGGGAGGGAACATTCAGTACTTC | CASSQGTRQGGNIQYF
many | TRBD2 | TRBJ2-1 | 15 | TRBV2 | TGTGCCAGCAGCGGGGGACTAGCGGGATACAATGAGCAGTTCTTC | CASSGGLAGYNEQFF
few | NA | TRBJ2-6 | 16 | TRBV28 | TGTGCCAGCAGTTTATGGACGGGGTCTGGGGCCAACGTCCTGACTTTC | CASSLWTGSGANVLTF
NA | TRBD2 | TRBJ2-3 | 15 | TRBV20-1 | TGCAGTGCTAGAGGGGGTAGCGGGGGCACAGATACGCAGTATTTT | CSARGGSGGTDTQYF
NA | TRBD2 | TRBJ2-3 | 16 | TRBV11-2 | TGTGCCAGCAGCTTAGTGGCGGGGGGGCTGACAGATACGCAGTATTTT | CASSLVAGGLTDTQYF
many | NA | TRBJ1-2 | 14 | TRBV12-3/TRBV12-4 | TGTGCCAGCAGTTTACTGGGGGCAGAGTATGGCTACACCTTC | CASSLLGAEYGYTF
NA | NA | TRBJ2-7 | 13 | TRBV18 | TGTGCCAGCTCACCAAACGGGGGTATGGAGCAGTACTTC | CASSPNGGMEQYF
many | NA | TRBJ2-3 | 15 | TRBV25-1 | TGTGCCAGCAGCAGAGGGACGGGTCCACATGATACGCAGTATTTT | CASSRGTGPHDTQYF
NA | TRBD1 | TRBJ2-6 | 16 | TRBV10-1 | TGCGCCAGCAGTGGACAGGGGGCTACCGGGGCCAACGTCCTGACTTTC | CASSGQGATGANVLTF
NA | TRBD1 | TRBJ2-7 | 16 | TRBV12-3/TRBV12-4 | TGTGCCAGCATTAACTCCGGGACAGGGGGTTACGGAGAGCAGTACTTC | CASINSGTGGYGEQYF
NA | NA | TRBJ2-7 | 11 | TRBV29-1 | TGCAGCGTTGGAGGAAGCTACGAGCAGTACTTC | CSVGGSYEQYF
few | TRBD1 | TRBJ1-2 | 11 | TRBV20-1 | TGCAGTGCCCGAACAGGGGGTGGCTACACCTTC | CSARTGGGYTF
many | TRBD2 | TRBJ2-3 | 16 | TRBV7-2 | TGTGCCAGCAGCTCCCTACGACTAGCGAGAGCTCATACGCAGTATTTT | CASSSLRLARAHTQYF
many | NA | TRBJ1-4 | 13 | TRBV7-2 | TGTGCCAGCAGCCGGAACAATAATGAAAAACTGTTTTTT | CASSRNNNEKLFF
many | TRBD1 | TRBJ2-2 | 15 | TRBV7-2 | TGTGCCAGCAGCTTGACAGGGAAGACCACCGGGGAGCTGTTTTTT | CASSLTGKTTGELFF
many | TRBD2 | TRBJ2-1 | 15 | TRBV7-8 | TGTGCCAGCAGCTTAGGACTAGCGGAGACCAATGAGCAGTTCTTC | CASSLGLAETNEQFF
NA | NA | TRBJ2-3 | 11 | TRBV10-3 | TGTGCCTCCAGGGGGGAGGGGACGCAGTATTTT | CASRGEGTQYF
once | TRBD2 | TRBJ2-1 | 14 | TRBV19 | TGTGCCAGTAGGCAAGCGGGAGGGGGGGGTGAGCAGTTCTTC | CASRQAGGGGEQFF
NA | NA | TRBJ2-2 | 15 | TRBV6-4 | TGTGCCAGCAGTGTTAGCGGCACGAACACCGGGGAGCTGTTTTTT | CASSVSGTNTGELFF
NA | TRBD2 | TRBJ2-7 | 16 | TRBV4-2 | TGTGCCAGCAGCCCCGCTGGGCGGGGGGGGTTTTACGAGCAGTACTTC | CASSPAGRGGFYEQYF
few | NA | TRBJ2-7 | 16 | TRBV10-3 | TGTGCCATCGCTAGACCCCAGGGACATGAGAGCTACGAGCAGTACTTC | CAIARPQGHESYEQYF
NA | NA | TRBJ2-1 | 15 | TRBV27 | TGTGCCAGCAAGGACCCCGACAGCTCCTACAATGAGCAGTTCTTC | CASKDPDSSYNEQFF
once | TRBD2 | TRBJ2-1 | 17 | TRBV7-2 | TGTGCCAGCAGCTGGACTAGCGGGGTTAGCTCCTACAATGAGCAGTTCTTC | CASSWTSGVSSYNEQFF
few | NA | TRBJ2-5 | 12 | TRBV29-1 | TGCAGCGTTGAGGGGACCTTAGAGACCCAGTACTTC | CSVEGTLETQYF
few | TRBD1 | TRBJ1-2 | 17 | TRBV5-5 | TGTGCCAGCAGCTTGCAGCCAGGGGGTCGCCTTGGGTATGGCTACACCTTC | CASSLQPGGRLGYGYTF
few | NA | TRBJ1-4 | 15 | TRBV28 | TGTGCCAGCAATTCCCAGGATGCAACTAATGAAAAACTGTTTTTT | CASNSQDATNEKLFF
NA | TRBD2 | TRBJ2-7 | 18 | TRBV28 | TGTGCCAGCAGCCAACCGGGACTAGATCTTCAGGGGTCCTACGAGCAGTACTTC | CASSQPGLDLQGSYEQYF